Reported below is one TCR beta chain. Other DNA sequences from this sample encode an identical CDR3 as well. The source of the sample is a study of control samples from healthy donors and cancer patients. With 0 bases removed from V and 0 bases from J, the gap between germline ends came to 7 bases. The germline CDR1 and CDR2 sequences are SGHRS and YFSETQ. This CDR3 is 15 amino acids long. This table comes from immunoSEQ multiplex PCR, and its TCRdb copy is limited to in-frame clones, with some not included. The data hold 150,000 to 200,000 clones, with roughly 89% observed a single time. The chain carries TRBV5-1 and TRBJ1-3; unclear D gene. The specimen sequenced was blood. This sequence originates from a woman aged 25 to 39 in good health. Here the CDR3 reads CASSLDGSSGNTIYF. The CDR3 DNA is TGCGCCAGCAGCTTGGACGGTTCCTCTGGAAACACCATATATTTT.